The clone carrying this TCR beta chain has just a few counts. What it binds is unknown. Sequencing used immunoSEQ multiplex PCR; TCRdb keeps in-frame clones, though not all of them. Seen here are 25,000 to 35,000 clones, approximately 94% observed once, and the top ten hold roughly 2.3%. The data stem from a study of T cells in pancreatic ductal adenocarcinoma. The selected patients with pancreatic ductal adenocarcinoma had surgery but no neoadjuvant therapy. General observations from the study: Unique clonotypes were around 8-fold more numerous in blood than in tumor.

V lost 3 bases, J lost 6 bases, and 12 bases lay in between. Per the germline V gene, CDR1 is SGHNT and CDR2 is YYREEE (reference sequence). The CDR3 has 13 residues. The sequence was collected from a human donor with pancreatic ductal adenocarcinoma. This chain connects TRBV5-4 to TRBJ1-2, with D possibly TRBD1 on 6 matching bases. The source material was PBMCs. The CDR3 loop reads CASSSQGWDGYTF. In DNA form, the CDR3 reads TGTGCCAGCAGCTCACAGGGTTGGGATGGCTACACCTTC. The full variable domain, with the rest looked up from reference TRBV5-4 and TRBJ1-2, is ETGVTQSPTHLIKTRGQQVTLRCSSQSGHNTVSWYQQALGQGPQFIFQYYREEENGRGNFPPRFSGLQFPNYSSELNVNALELDDSALYLCASSSQGWDGYTFGSGTRLTVV.